The 2 T cell receptor beta chains below were found in one sample sequenced in a study of T cells after yellow fever vaccination. Each CDR3 protein gets one entry after TCRdb re-called the 5' RACE reads with MiXCR. This sample has about 340,000 distinct CDR3 sequences, with under 15% found just once. Material: CD4+ T cells sorted from PBMCs, obtained 15 days after the yellow fever booster vaccination. All receptors come from a man aged 18-30 years who received the YFV17D yellow fever vaccine.

Details on this clonotype: An end of the junction differs from the germline gene, which may be a read error. The genes are TRBV6-1 and TRBJ2-5, with TRBD1 matching over 8 bases. Germline-derived CDR1 and CDR2 are MNHNS and SASEGT. The CDR3 covers 11 residues. The CDR3 DNA reads as TGTGCCAGCAGTTCCCGGACAGGGAAATGGTTC. Protein sequence: CASSSRTGKWF.

The rearrangement links TRBV5-8 to TRBJ2-3; perhaps TRBD1 as D (6 bases). In germline, CDR1 is SGHTS, CDR2 YDEGEE. The ends were cut back, 4 bases at V and 4 bases at J, with 16 bases in the middle. The CDR3 sequence is 15 residues long. The CDR3 nucleotides read TGTGCCAGCAGCAAGGGGGATAGCGTCTCAGATACGCAGTATTTT. Its translation: CASSKGDSVSDTQYF.